One T cell receptor beta chain is described in this entry. Antigen: not known. This CDR3 contains 13 residues. V was pared by 0 bases and J by 8 bases, with 11 bases between. Germline CDR1 SGHDT, CDR2 YYEEEE. TCRdb independently ran MiXCR on the reads; one entry per CDR3 protein. This sample has 110,000 or so distinct CDR3 sequences, with 25% to 30% found just once. The data belong to a study of T cell repertoires in cytomegalovirus infection. Study findings and constraints: Summed frequency of shared TCR beta families picked out CMV carriers who also had the relevant HLA.

Sequencing was performed on CD8+ T cells from cultured PBMCs, taken from culture after CMV antigen stimulation. This clonotype was sampled from a human donor in good health (CMV status not recorded). Some clones in this sample may be carry-over from other donors' samples. V is TRBV5-6 and J is TRBJ1-1; no firm D call. CDR3 coding DNA: TGTGCCAGCAGCTTGGTTCAGGCGGGCGAAGCTTTCTTT. Translating gives CASSLVQAGEAFF.